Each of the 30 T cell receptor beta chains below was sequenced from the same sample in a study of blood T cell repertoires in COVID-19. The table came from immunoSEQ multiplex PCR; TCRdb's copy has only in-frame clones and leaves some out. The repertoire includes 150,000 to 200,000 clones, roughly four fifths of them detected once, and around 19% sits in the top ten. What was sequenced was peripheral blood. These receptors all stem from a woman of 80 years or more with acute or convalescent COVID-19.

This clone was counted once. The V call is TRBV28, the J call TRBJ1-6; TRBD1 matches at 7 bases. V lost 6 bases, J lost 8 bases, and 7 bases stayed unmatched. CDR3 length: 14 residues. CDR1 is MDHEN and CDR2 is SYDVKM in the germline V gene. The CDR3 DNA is TGTGCCAGCAGGGGGACAGCGATCTATTCACCCCTCCACTTT. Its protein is CASRGTAIYSPLHF.

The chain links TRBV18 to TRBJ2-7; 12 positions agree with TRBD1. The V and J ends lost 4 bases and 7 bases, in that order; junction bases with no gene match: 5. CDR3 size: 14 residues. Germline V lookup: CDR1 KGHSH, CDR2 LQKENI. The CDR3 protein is CASSLGQGAREQYF. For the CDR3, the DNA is TGTGCCAGCTCACTGGGACAGGGGGCGCGGGAGCAGTACTTC. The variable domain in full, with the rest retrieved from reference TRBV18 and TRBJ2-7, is NAGVMQNPRHLVRRRGQEARLRCSPMKGHSHVYWYRQLPEEGLKFMVYLQKENIIDESGMPKERFSAEFPKEGPSILRIQQVVRGDSAAYFCASSLGQGAREQYFGPGTRLTVT.

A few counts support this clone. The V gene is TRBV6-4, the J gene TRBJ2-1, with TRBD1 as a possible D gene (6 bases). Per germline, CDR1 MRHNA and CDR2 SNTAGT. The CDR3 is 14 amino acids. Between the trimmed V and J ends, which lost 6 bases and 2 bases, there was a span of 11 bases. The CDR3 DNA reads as TGTGCCAGCAGCCAACAGGGCACCTACAATGAGCAGTTCTTC. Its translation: CASSQQGTYNEQFF.

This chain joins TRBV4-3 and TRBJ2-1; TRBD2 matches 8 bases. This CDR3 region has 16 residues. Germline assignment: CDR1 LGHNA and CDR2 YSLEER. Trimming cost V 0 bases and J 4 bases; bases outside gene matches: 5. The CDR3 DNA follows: TGCGCCAGCAGCCAAGATGGGGCGGGGGGATACAATGAGCAGTTCTTC. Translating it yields CASSQDGAGGYNEQFF.

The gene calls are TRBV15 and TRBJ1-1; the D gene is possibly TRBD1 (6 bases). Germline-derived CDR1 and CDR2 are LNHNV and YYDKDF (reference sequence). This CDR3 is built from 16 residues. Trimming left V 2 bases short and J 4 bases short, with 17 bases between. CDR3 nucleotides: TGTGCCACCAGCAGACAGGGGCCCCTGGGGAGCACTGAAGCTTTCTTT. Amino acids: CATSRQGPLGSTEAFF. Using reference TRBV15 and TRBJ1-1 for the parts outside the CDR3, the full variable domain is DAMVIQNPRYQVTQFGKPVTLSCSQTLNHNVMYWYQQKSSQAPKLLFHYYDKDFNNEADTPDNFQSRRPNTSFCFLDIRSPGLGDTAMYLCATSRQGPLGSTEAFFGQGTRLTVV.

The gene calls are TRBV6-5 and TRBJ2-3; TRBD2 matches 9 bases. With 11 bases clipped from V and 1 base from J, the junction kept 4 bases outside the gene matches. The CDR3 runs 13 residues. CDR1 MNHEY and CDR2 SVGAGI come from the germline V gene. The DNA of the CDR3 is TGTGCCGCGCGGGGGGGCGGCACAGATACGCAGTATTTT. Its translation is CAARGGGTDTQYF.

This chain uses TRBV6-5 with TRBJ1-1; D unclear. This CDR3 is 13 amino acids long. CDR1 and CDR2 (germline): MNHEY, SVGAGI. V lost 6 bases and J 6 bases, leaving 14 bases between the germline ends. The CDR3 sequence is CASSGVKGPEAFF. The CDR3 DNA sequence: TGTGCCAGCAGCGGGGTGAAGGGCCCTGAAGCTTTCTTT.

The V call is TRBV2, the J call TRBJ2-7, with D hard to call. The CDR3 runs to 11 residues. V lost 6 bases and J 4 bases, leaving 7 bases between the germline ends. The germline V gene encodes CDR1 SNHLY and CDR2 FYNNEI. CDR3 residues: CASRKTYEQYF. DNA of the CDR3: TGTGCCAGCAGGAAAACTTACGAGCAGTACTTC.

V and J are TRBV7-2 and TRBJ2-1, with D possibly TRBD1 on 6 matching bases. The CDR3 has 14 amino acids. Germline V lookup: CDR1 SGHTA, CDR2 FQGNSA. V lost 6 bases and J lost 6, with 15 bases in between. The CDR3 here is CASRTYWTANEQFF. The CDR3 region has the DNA TGTGCCAGCAGAACCTATTGGACAGCCAATGAGCAGTTCTTC.

CDR3 coding DNA: TGTGCCAGCAGCCAGACTACTGAGCAGTTCTTC. Encoded protein: CASSQTTEQFF. The V call is TRBV7-2, the J call TRBJ2-1; the D gene is possibly TRBD2 (5 bases). V was clipped by 5 bases and J by 9 bases, with 8 bases between them. Germline values: CDR1 SGHTA, CDR2 FQGNSA. The CDR3 loop spans 11 amino acids.

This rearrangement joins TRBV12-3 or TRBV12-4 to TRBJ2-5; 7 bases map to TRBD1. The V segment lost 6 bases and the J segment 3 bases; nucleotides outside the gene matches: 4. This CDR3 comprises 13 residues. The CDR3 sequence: CASRTGLKETQYF. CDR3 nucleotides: TGTGCCAGCAGGACAGGGCTCAAAGAGACCCAGTACTTC.

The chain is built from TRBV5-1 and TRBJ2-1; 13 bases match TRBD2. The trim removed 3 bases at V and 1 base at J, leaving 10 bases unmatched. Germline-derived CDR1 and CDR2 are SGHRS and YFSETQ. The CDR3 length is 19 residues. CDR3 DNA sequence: TGCGCCAGCAGCTCGACACCCGGGACTAGCGGGGTATCCTACAATGAGCAGTTCTTC. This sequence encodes CASSSTPGTSGVSYNEQFF.

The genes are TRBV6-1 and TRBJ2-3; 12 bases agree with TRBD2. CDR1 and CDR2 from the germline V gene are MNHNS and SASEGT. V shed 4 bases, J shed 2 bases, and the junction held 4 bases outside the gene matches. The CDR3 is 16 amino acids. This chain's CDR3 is CASSARTSGVTDTQYF. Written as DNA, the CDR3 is TGTGCCAGCAGTGCTCGGACTAGCGGGGTCACAGATACGCAGTATTTT.

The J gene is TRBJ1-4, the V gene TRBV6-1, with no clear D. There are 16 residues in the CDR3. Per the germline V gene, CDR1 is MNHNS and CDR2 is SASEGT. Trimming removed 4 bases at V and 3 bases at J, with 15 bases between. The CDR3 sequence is CASSALGGQSNEKLFF. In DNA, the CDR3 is TGTGCCAGCAGTGCCCTTGGTGGGCAGTCTAATGAAAAACTGTTTTTT.

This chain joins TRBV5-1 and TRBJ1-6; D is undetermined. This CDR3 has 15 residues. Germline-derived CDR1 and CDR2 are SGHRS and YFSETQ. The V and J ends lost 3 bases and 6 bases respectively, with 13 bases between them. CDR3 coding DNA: TGCGCCAGCAGCTCCGACATCGCACCTAATTCACCCCTCCACTTT. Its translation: CASSSDIAPNSPLHF.

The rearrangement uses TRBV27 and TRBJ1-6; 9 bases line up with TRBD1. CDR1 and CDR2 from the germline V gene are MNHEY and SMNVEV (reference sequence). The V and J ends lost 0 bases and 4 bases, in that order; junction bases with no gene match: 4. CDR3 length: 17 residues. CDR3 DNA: TGTGCCAGCAGTTTATCGCCGACAGGGGGGTATAATTCACCCCTCCACTTT. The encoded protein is CASSLSPTGGYNSPLHF.

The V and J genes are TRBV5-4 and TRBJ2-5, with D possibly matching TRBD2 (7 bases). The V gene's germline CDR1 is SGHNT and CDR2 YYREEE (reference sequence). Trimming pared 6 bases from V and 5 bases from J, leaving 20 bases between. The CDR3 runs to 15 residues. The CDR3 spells CASKGEGGRLETQYF. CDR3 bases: TGTGCCAGCAAGGGGGAGGGAGGGAGATTGGAGACCCAGTACTTC.

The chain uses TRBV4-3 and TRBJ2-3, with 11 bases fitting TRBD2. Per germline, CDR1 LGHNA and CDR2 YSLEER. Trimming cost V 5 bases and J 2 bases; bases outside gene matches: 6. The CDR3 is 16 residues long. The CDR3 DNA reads TGCGCCAGCAGCGCCCGACTAGCGGGGATCACAGATACGCAGTATTTT. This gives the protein CASSARLAGITDTQYF.

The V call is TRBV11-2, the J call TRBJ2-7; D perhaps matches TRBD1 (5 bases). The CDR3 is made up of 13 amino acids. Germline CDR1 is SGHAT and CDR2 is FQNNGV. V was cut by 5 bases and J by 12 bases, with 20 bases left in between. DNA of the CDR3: TGTGCCAGCAGCCTAACGACAGAAACAGGTCGGTACTTC. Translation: CASSLTTETGRYF.

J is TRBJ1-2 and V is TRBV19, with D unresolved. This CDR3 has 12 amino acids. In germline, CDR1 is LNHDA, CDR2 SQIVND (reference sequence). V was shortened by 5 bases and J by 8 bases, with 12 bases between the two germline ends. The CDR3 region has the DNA TGTGCCAGTAGTCTTGCCGGGAACGGCTACACCTTC. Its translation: CASSLAGNGYTF.

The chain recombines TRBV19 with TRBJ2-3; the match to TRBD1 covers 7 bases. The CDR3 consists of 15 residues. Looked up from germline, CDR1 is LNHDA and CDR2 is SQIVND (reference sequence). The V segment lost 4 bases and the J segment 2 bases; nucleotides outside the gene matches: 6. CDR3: CASSTGQKHTDTQYF. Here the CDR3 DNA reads TGTGCCAGTAGTACGGGACAGAAACACACAGATACGCAGTATTTT.

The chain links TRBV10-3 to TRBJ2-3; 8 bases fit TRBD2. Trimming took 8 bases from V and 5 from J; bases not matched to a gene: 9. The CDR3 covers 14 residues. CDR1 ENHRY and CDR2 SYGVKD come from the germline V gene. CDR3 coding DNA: TGTGCCATCGCTAGCGGGCTAGCTGTAGATACGCAGTATTTT. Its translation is CAIASGLAVDTQYF.

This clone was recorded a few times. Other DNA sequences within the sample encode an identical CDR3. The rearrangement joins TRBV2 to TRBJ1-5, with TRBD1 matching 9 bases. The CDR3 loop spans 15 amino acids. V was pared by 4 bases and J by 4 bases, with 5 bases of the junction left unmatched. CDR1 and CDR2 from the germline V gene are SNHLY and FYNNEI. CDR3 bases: TGTGCCAGCAGTGCGGACAGGGGTGGAAATCAGCCCCAGCATTTT. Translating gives CASSADRGGNQPQHF.

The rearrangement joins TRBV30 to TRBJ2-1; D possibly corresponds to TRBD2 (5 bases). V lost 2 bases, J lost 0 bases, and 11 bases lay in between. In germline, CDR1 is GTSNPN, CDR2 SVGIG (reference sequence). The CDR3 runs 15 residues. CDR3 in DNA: TGTGCCTGGAGTAAGAAGCGGCCCTCCTACAATGAGCAGTTCTTC. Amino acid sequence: CAWSKKRPSYNEQFF.

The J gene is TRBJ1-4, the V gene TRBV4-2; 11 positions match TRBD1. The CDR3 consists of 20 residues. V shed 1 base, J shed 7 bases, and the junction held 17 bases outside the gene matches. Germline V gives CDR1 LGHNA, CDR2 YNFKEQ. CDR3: CASSQGSLGQGALLGEKLFF. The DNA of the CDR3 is TGTGCCAGCAGCCAAGGCTCCTTAGGACAGGGGGCGCTTCTCGGTGAAAAACTGTTTTTT.

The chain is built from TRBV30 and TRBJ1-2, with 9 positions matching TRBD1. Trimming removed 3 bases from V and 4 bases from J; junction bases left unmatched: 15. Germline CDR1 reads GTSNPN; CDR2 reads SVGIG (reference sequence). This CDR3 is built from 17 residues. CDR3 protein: CAWSPGVLQGAGYGYTF. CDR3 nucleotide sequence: TGTGCCTGGAGCCCTGGGGTCTTACAGGGGGCCGGCTATGGCTACACCTTC.

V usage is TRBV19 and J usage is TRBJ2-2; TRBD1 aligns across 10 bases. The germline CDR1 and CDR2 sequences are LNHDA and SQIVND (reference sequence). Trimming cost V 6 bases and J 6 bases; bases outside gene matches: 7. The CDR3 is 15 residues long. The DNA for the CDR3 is TGTGCCAGTAGACCGACAGGGGGCACTTCCGGGGAGCTGTTTTTT. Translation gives CASRPTGGTSGELFF.

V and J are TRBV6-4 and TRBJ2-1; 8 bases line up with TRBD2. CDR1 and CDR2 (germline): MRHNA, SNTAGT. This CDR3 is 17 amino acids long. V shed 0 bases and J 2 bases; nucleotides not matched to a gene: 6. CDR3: CASSDSIMRGAYNEQFF. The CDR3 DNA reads TGTGCCAGCAGTGACTCGATCATGCGGGGGGCCTACAATGAGCAGTTCTTC.

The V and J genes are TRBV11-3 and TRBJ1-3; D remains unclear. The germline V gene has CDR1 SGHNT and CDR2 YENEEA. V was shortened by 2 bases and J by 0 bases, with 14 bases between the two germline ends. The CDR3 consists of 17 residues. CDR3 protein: CASSLSPQFFSGNTIYF. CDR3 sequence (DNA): TGTGCCAGCAGCTTAAGTCCCCAGTTTTTCTCTGGAAACACCATATATTTT.

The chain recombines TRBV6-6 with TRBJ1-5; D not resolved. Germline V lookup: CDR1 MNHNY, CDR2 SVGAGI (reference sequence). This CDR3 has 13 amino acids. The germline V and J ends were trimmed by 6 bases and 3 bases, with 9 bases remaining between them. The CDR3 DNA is TGTGCCAGCAGACCCCTCTACAATCAGCCCCAGCATTTT. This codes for CASRPLYNQPQHF.